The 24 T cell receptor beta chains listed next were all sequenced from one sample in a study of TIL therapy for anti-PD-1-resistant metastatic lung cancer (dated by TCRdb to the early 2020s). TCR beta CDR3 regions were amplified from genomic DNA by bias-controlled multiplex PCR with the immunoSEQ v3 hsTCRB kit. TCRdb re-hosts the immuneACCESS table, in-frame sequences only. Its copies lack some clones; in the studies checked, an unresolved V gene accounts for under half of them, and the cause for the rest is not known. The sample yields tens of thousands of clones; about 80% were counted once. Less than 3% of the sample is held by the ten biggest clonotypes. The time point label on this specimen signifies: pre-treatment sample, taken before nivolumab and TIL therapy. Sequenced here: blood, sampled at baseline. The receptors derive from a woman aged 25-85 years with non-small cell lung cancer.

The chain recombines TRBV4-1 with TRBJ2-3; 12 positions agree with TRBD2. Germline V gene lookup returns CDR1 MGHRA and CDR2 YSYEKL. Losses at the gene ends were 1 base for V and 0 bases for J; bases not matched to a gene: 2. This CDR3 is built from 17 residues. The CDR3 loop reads CASSQGGTSGSTDTQYF. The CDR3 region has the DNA TGCGCCAGCAGCCAAGGGGGGACTAGCGGGAGCACAGATACGCAGTATTTT.

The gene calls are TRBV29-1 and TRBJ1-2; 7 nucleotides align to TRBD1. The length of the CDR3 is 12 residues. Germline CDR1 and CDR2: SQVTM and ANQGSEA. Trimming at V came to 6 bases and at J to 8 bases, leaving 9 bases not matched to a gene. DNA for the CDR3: TGCAGCGTGGGGGACAGCCTAAGGGGCTACACCTTC. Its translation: CSVGDSLRGYTF.

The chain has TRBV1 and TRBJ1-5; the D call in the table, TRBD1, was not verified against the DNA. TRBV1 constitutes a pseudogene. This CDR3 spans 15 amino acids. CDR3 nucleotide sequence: TGCACCAGCAGCCAGATCAGGGGGAACAATCAGCCCCAGCATTTT. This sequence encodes CTSSQIRGNNQPQHF.

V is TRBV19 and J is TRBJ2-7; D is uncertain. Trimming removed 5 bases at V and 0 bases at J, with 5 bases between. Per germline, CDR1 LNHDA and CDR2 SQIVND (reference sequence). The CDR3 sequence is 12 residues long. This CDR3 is CASSDGSYEQYF. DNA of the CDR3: TGTGCCAGTAGTGACGGCTCCTACGAGCAGTACTTC.

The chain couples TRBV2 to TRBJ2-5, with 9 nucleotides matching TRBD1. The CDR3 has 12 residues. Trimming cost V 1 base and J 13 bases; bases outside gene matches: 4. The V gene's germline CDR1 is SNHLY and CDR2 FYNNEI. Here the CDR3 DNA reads TGTGCCAGCAGTGAAGGTGCGGGACAGGGGTACTTC. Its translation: CASSEGAGQGYF.

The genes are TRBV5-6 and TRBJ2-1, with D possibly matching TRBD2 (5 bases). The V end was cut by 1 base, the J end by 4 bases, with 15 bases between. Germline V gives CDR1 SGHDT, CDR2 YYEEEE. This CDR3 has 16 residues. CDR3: CASSLWTRDLYNEQFF. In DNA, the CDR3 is TGTGCCAGCAGCTTGTGGACTCGGGATCTTTACAATGAGCAGTTCTTC. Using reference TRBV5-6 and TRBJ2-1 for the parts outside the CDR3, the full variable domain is DAGVTQSPTHLIKTRGQQVTLRCSPKSGHDTVSWYQQALGQGPQFIFQYYEEEERQRGNFPDRFSGHQFPNYSSELNVNALLLGDSALYLCASSLWTRDLYNEQFFGPGTRLTVL.

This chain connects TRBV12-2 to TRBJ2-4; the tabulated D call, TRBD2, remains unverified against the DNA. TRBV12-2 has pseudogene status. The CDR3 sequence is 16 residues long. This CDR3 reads CASRFRGDLAKNIQYF. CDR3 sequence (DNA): TGTGCAAGTCGCTTTCGGGGGGACCTAGCCAAAAACATTCAGTACTTC.

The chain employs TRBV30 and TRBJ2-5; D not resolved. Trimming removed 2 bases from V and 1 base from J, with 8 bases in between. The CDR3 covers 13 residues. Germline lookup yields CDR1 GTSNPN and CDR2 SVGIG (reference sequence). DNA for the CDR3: TGTGCCTGGAGTTGGGGTATCCAAGAGACCCAGTACTTC. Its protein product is CAWSWGIQETQYF.

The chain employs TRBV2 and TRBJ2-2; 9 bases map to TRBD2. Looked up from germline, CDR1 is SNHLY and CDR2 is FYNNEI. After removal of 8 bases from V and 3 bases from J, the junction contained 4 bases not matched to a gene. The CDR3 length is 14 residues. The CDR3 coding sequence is TGTGCCAGCGGCGGGAGGGCCGACACCGGGGAGCTGTTTTTT. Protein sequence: CASGGRADTGELFF.

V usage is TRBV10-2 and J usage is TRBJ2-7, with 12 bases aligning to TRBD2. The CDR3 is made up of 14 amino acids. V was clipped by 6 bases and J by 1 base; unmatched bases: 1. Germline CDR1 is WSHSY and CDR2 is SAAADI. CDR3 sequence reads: CASRTSGSSYEQYF. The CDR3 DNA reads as TGCGCCAGCAGGACTAGCGGGAGTTCCTACGAGCAGTACTTC.

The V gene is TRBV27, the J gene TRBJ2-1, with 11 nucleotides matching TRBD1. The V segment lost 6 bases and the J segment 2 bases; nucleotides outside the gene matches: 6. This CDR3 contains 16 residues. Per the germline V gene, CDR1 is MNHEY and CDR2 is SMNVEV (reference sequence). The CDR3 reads CASSMGGQGAYNEQFF. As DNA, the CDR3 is TGTGCCAGCAGCATGGGGGGACAGGGGGCCTACAATGAGCAGTTCTTC.

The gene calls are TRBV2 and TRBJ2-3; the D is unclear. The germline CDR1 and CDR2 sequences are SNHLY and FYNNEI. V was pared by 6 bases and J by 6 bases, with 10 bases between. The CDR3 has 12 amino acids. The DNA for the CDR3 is TGTGCCAGCAGGGAGCAGACGGATACGCAGTATTTT. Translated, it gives CASREQTDTQYF.

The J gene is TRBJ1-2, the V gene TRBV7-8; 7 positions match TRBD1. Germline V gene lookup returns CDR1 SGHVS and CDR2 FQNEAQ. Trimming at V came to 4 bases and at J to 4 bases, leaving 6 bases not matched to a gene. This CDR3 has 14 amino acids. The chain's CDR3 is CASSSTGRLYGYTF. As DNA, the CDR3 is TGTGCCAGCAGCTCGACAGGGAGGCTCTATGGCTACACCTTC.

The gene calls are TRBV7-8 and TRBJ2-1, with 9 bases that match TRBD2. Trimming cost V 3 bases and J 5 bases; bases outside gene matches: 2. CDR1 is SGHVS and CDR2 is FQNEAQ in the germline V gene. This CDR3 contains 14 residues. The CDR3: CASSFKRGDNEQFF. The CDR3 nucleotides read TGTGCCAGCAGCTTTAAGCGGGGGGACAATGAGCAGTTCTTC.

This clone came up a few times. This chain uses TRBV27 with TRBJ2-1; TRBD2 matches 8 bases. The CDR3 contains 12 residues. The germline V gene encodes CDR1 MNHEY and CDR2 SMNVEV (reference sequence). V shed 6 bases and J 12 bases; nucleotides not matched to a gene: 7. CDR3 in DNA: TGTGCCAGCAGACGGAGCGGGAGTAGGCAGTTCTTC. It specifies CASRRSGSRQFF.

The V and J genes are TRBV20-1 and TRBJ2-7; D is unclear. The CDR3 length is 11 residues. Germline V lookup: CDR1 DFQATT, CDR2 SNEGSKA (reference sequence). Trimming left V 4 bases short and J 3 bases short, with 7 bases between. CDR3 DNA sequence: TGCAGTGCTAATCTAATCTACGAGCAGTACTTC. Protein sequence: CSANLIYEQYF.

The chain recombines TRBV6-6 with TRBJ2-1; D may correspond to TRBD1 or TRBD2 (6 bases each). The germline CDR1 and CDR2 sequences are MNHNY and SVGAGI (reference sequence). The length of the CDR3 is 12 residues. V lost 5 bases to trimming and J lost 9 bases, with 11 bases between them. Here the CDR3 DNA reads TGTGCCAGCAGTGGGGGGCAGGGTGAGCAGTTCTTC. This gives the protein CASSGGQGEQFF.

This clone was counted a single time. The CDR3 region is CAWSSPGELFF. The DNA for the CDR3 is TGTGCCTGGAGTTCCCCCGGGGAGCTGTTTTTT. This chain links TRBV30 with TRBJ2-2; D not resolved. Germline assignment: CDR1 GTSNPN and CDR2 SVGIG (reference sequence). Between the trimmed V and J ends, which lost 2 bases and 6 bases, there was a span of 4 bases. This CDR3 has 11 amino acids.

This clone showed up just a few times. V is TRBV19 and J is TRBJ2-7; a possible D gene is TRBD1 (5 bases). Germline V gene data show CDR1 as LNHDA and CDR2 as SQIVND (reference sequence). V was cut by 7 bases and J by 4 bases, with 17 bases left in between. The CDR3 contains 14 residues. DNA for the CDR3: TGTGCCAGTACCAAGGGGCCGCTGGGTTACGAGCAGTACTTC. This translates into CASTKGPLGYEQYF.

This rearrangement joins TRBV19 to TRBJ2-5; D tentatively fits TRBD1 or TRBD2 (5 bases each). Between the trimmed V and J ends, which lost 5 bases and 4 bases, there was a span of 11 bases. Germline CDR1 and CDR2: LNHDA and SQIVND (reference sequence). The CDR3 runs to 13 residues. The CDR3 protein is CASSQGRGETQYF. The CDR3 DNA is TGTGCCAGTAGTCAGGGACGGGGAGAGACCCAGTACTTC. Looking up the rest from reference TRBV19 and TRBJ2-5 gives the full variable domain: DGGITQSPKYLFRKEGQNVTLSCEQNLNHDAMYWYRQDPGQGLRLIYYSQIVNDFQKGDIAEGYSVSREKKESFPLTVTSAQKNPTAFYLCASSQGRGETQYFGPGTRLLVL.

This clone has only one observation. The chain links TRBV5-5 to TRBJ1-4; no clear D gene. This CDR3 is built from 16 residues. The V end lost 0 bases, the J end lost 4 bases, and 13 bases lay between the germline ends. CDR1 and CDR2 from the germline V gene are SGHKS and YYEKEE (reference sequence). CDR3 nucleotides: TGTGCCAGCAGCTTGGCCTACCGAGACCTTAATGAAAAACTGTTTTTT. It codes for CASSLAYRDLNEKLFF.

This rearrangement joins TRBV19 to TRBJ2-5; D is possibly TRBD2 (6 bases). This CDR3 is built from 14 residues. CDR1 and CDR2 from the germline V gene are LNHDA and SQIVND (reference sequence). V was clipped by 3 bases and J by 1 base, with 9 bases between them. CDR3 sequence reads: CASSIGGGQETQYF. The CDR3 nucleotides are TGTGCCAGTAGTATTGGGGGAGGCCAAGAGACCCAGTACTTC.

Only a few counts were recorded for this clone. CDR3 residues: CASSPGMTNFFSDTQYF. The CDR3 DNA sequence: TGCGCCAGCAGCCCGGGAATGACTAATTTTTTCTCAGATACGCAGTATTTT. This chain links TRBV4-1 with TRBJ2-3, with D perhaps matching TRBD2 (5 bases). V lost 4 bases and J lost 4, with 21 bases in between. The CDR3 is 17 amino acids. Looked up from germline, CDR1 is MGHRA and CDR2 is YSYEKL.

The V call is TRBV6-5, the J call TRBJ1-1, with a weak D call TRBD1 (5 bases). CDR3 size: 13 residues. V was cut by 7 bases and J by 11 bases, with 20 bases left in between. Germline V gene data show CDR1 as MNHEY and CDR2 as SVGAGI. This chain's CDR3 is CASTAGGGRKAFF. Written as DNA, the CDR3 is TGTGCCAGCACCGCCGGGGGAGGTCGGAAGGCTTTCTTT.